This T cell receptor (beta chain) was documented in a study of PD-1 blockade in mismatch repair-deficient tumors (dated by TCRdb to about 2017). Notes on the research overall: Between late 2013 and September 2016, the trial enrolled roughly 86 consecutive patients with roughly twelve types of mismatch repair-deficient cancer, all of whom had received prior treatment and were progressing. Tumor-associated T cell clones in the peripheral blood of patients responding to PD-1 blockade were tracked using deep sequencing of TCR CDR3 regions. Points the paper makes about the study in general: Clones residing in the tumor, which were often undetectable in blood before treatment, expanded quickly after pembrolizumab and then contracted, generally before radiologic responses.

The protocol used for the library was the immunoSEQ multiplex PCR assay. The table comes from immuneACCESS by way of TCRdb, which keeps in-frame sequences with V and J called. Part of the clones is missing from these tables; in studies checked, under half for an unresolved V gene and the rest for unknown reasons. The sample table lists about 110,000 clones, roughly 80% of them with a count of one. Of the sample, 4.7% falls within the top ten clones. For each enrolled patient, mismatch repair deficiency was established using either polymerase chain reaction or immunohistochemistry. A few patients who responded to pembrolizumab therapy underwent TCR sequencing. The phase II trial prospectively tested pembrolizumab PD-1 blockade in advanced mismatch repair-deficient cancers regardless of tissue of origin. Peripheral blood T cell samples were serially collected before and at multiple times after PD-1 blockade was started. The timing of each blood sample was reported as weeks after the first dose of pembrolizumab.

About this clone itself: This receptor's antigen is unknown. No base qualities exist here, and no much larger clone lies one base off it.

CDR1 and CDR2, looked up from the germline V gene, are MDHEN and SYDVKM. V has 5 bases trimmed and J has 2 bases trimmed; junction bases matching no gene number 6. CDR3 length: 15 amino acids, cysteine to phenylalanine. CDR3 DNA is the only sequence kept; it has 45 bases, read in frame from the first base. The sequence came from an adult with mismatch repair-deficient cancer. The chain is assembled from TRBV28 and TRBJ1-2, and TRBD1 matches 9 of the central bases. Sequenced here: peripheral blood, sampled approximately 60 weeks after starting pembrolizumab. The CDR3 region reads CASSPGTGKNYGYTF. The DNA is TGTGCCAGCAGTCCAGGGACAGGGAAGAACTATGGCTACACCTTC.